The 21 T cell receptor beta chains reported below all come from one sample, sequenced in a study of T-cell memory formation after mild COVID-19. Each CDR3 protein is one row after TCRdb ran MiXCR on the 5' RACE reads. The table has 300,000 to 350,000 distinct CDR3 sequences, approximately 19% seen once; the top ten hold around a fifth. Sequencing was performed on PBMCs or a T cell subset sorted from them (not recorded which). The origin of the receptors is a man younger than 30 who had mild COVID-19 (a few samples of this study predate the infection). Cell type and time point are not known.

This sequence joins TRBV5-8 and TRBJ2-3, with a tentative D call TRBD2 (6 bases). Trimming took 4 bases from V and 2 from J, leaving 11 bases between them. The CDR3 runs to 14 residues. Germline loops: CDR1 SGHTS, CDR2 YDEGEE. This chain's CDR3 is CASSTGTFTDTQYF. DNA of the CDR3: TGTGCCAGCAGCACCGGGACTTTCACAGATACGCAGTATTTT. Together with reference TRBV5-8 and TRBJ2-3, the CDR3 gives the full variable domain: EAGVTQSPTHLIKTRGQQATLRCSPISGHTSVYWYQQALGLGLQFLLWYDEGEERNRGNFPPRFSGRQFPNYSSELNVNALELEDSALYLCASSTGTFTDTQYFGPGTRLTVL.

This clonotype has a handful of counts. This chain joins TRBV4-3 and TRBJ2-3; D remains ambiguous. Germline V gene sequence: CDR1 LGHNA, CDR2 YSLEER. The CDR3 loop spans 16 amino acids. Trimming stripped 0 bases from V and 0 bases from J, with 10 bases between. As DNA, the CDR3 is TGCGCCAGCAGCCAAGATTGGGGTGGGAGCACAGATACGCAGTATTTT. Translation gives CASSQDWGGSTDTQYF.

The gene calls are TRBV7-2 and TRBJ2-1, with D possibly TRBD2 on 8 matching bases. Trimming pared 5 bases from V and 6 bases from J, leaving 20 bases between. The CDR3 length is 16 residues. Germline V gene lookup returns CDR1 SGHTA and CDR2 FQGNSA. The CDR3 spells CASSPGRGPPGNEQFF. For the CDR3, the DNA is TGTGCCAGCAGCCCCGGGAGGGGGCCCCCTGGCAATGAGCAGTTCTTC.

The V call is TRBV2, the J call TRBJ1-5; D is perhaps TRBD1 (6 bases). V was clipped by 7 bases and J by 4 bases, with 17 bases between them. The CDR3 runs 15 residues. Germline V gives CDR1 SNHLY, CDR2 FYNNEI. The CDR3 DNA reads TGTGCCAGCATTAAGGACAGCCCGAGGAATCAGCCCCAGCATTTT. The encoded protein is CASIKDSPRNQPQHF.

This clonotype has a handful of counts. J is TRBJ2-2 and V is TRBV5-1; D unclear. V lost 5 bases and J 4 bases, leaving 18 bases between the germline ends. Per the germline V gene, CDR1 is SGHRS and CDR2 is YFSETQ. CDR3 length: 16 amino acids. CDR3 residues: CASSWDPGGSTGELFF. The CDR3 DNA reads TGCGCCAGCAGTTGGGATCCGGGCGGTTCCACCGGGGAGCTGTTTTTT.

This clonotype was picked up a small number of times. The chain joins TRBV27 to TRBJ1-1; D is possibly TRBD1 (5 bases). CDR1 MNHEY and CDR2 SMNVEV come from the germline V gene (reference sequence). The V end lost 4 bases, the J end lost 0 bases, and 9 bases lay between the germline ends. The CDR3 spans 14 residues. The CDR3 sequence: CASSSGPVNTEAFF. The DNA of the CDR3 is TGTGCCAGCAGTTCGGGGCCCGTGAACACTGAAGCTTTCTTT.

This clonotype has just a few counts. This sequence joins TRBV5-1 and TRBJ2-3; D may be TRBD2 (6 bases). The V gene lost 0 bases and the J gene lost 6 bases, with 23 bases spanning the gap. CDR3 length: 18 residues. The germline V gene encodes CDR1 SGHRS and CDR2 YFSETQ. In DNA, the CDR3 is TGCGCCAGCAGCTTGGCCAGCGGCCGGGCGGGGCCTACGGATACGCAGTATTTT. Translation gives CASSLASGRAGPTDTQYF. Looking up the rest from reference TRBV5-1 and TRBJ2-3 gives the full variable domain: KAGVTQTPRYLIKTRGQQVTLSCSPISGHRSVSWYQQTPGQGLQFLFEYFSETQRNKGNFPGRFSGRQFSNSRSEMNVSTLELGDSALYLCASSLASGRAGPTDTQYFGPGTRLTVL.

This chain joins TRBV2 and TRBJ2-3; D is unresolved. Germline CDR1 and CDR2: SNHLY and FYNNEI. This CDR3 region has 14 residues. V was trimmed by 6 bases and J by 2 bases, leaving 12 bases between them. The CDR3 bases are TGTGCCAGCAGGCGAGTCGTTAACACAGATACGCAGTATTTT. It is translated as CASRRVVNTDTQYF.

The chain links TRBV4-1 to TRBJ2-3; D is possibly TRBD1 or TRBD2 (7 bases each). CDR1 is MGHRA, CDR2 YSYEKL, per germline. This CDR3 is 16 amino acids long. Trimming removed 1 base from V and 1 base from J, with 12 bases in between. This chain's CDR3 is CASSQASGGGTDTQYF. The CDR3 region has the DNA TGCGCCAGCAGCCAAGCCTCAGGGGGGGGCACAGATACGCAGTATTTT.

The J gene is TRBJ2-7, the V gene TRBV6-5, with D tentatively TRBD2 (5 bases). The germline V gene has CDR1 MNHEY and CDR2 SVGAGI. The CDR3 loop spans 15 amino acids. V gave up 2 bases and J gave up 2 bases, with 13 bases separating them. The CDR3 region has the DNA TGTGCCAGCAGTTACGCGGTAGCGCCCACCTACGAGCAGTACTTC. Amino acids: CASSYAVAPTYEQYF.

This clonotype was detected a few times. The CDR3, as DNA: TGTGCCAGCAGTTTTGGGGCTGAAGCTTTCTTT. Its protein is CASSFGAEAFF. The chain recombines TRBV12-3 or TRBV12-4 with TRBJ1-1, with unresolved D. The V end lost 3 bases, the J end lost 6 bases, and 5 bases lay between the germline ends. This CDR3 has 11 residues.

The gene calls are TRBV11-2 and TRBJ1-6; D might be TRBD1 (6 bases). This CDR3 region has 16 residues. Deletions cut 5 bases from V and 0 bases from J, with 11 bases between. CDR1 is SGHAT and CDR2 is FQNNGV in the germline V gene. The CDR3 loop is CASSPGGSSYNSPLHF. CDR3 sequence (DNA): TGTGCCAGCAGCCCGGGGGGCAGCTCCTATAATTCACCCCTCCACTTT.

The chain is built from TRBV20-1 and TRBJ2-3; D is unresolved. Germline V gene sequence: CDR1 DFQATT, CDR2 SNEGSKA (reference sequence). CDR3 length equals 13 residues. Trimming cost V 7 bases and J 0 bases, with 11 bases left between them. As DNA, the CDR3 is TGCAGTGTGGTGACGGATAGCACAGATACGCAGTATTTT. Translating it yields CSVVTDSTDTQYF.

The chain recombines TRBV6-2 or TRBV6-3 with TRBJ1-1, with D maybe TRBD1 (6 bases). Germline V lookup: CDR1 MNHEY, CDR2 SVGEGT. V lost 0 bases to trimming and J lost 5 bases, with 13 bases between them. CDR3 length: 15 amino acids. The CDR3 DNA is TGTGCCAGCAGTTACTCAGCGGGGGGGCGGACTGAAGCTTTCTTT. Its translation: CASSYSAGGRTEAFF.

The CDR3 reads CASSQDLTGTSDTEAFF. In nucleotides, the CDR3 is TGTGCCAGCAGCCAAGATCTGACAGGGACCTCGGACACTGAAGCTTTCTTT. The rearrangement joins TRBV4-2 to TRBJ1-1; the match to TRBD1 covers 7 bases. The CDR3 is made up of 17 amino acids. Looked up from germline, CDR1 is LGHNA and CDR2 is YNFKEQ. V was clipped by 0 bases and J by 3 bases; unmatched bases: 10.

This clonotype was counted ten times or more. This chain connects TRBV12-3 or TRBV12-4 to TRBJ2-3; D not certain. The V end lost 2 bases, the J end lost 6 bases, and 6 bases lay between the germline ends. This CDR3 has 12 amino acids. The CDR3 coding sequence is TGTGCCAGCAGTTTAAGTTGGGATACGCAGTATTTT. It specifies CASSLSWDTQYF.

The genes are TRBV6-5 and TRBJ1-4; D may be TRBD1 (5 bases). Trimming stripped 4 bases from V and 8 bases from J, with 17 bases between. The CDR3 has 15 amino acids. CDR1 is MNHEY and CDR2 is SVGAGI in the germline V gene. The CDR3, as DNA: TGTGCCAGCAGTTTACAGGTTCCACCCGCAGAAAAACTGTTTTTT. It translates to CASSLQVPPAEKLFF.

The sample holds a few counts of this clonotype. The chain carries TRBV3-1 and TRBJ1-4; D is undetermined. Germline V gene data show CDR1 as LGHDT and CDR2 as YNNKEL (reference sequence). V was cut by 5 bases and J by 4 bases, with 14 bases left in between. This CDR3 comprises 15 residues. The CDR3 bases are TGTGCCAGCAGCGACGCTACGGAAAGTAATGAAAAACTGTTTTTT. Translation gives CASSDATESNEKLFF.

This clonotype was counted a few times. The chain has TRBV4-1 and TRBJ1-1; 7 bases agree with TRBD1. V was clipped by 2 bases and J by 2 bases; unmatched bases: 8. The CDR3 runs 16 residues. Germline V gene data show CDR1 as MGHRA and CDR2 as YSYEKL. The CDR3 spells CASSQRGLTVNTEAFF. The CDR3 DNA is TGCGCCAGCAGCCAAAGGGGGCTGACAGTTAACACTGAAGCTTTCTTT.

Only one count was recorded for this clonotype. J is TRBJ1-2 and V is TRBV4-2; D call uncertain. In germline, CDR1 is LGHNA, CDR2 YNFKEQ. The germline V and J ends were trimmed by 1 base and 6 bases, with 15 bases remaining between them. CDR3 length: 15 residues. In DNA form, the CDR3 reads TGTGCCAGCAGCCAAGTCGGCCGGGGTGAGGATGGCTACACCTTC. It codes for CASSQVGRGEDGYTF.

This clonotype was picked up many times. The rearrangement links TRBV4-1 to TRBJ1-1, with D perhaps TRBD1 (5 bases). Germline CDR1 and CDR2: MGHRA and YSYEKL. V gave up 1 base and J gave up 11 bases, with 11 bases separating them. The CDR3 covers 12 residues. In DNA, the CDR3 is TGCGCCAGCAGCCAAGTGGCAGGGAGGGCTTTCTTT. It encodes CASSQVAGRAFF.